This T cell receptor (beta chain) was captured in a study of blood T cell repertoires in COVID-19. This clone was seen only a few times. Trimming pared 0 bases from V and 6 bases from J, leaving 11 bases between. CDR1 is MNHEY and CDR2 is SVGAGI in the germline V gene. The CDR3 runs 14 residues. TCRdb's copy holds only in-frame clones and misses some; the assay was immunoSEQ multiplex PCR. The repertoire holds about 670,000 clones, with around 89% as singletons. The origin of this receptor is a woman between 18 and 29 years old with acute or convalescent COVID-19. The rearrangement uses TRBV6-5 and TRBJ1-2; a possible D gene is TRBD1 (6 bases). Material for sequencing was peripheral blood. The CDR3 bases are TGTGCCAGCAGTTACTCGACACAGGGCAATGGCTACACCTTC. Amino acids: CASSYSTQGNGYTF.